These T cell receptor beta chains were read from a single sample in a study of read filtering for tumor transcriptome and immune sequencing. TCRdb independently ran MiXCR on the reads; one entry per CDR3 protein. The sample yields 120,000 or so distinct CDR3 sequences, 10% to 15% seen once. Sample: a population of CD138-negative cells sorted from bone marrow. The source is a donor over 35 with multiple myeloma. The CDR3 runs from the conserved cysteine through the conserved F or W. The order of the fields is V gene, J gene, clone size, D gene, CDR3 DNA, CDR3 protein. The D gene is left open where the match is weak. Not every row has a clone size; where given, it reads once, few, many or a size class.

TRBV6-5	TRBJ2-2	NA	TRBD2	TGTGCCAGCAGTTCGGGACTAGCCGGGGAGCTGTTTTTT	CASSSGLAGELFF
TRBV11-2	TRBJ2-3	many	NA	TGTGCCAGCAGTCACGGGACTTCCGCTCTGGGAGATACGCAGTATTTT	CASSHGTSALGDTQYF
TRBV20-1	TRBJ1-1	many	NA	TGCAGTGCTAGAGATCCCTCAGCCATCACTGAAGCTTTCTTT	CSARDPSAITEAFF
TRBV11-3	TRBJ2-1	many	NA	TGTGCCAGCAGCTTATTACGCGGAGCGGAGCAGTTCTTC	CASSLLRGAEQFF
TRBV5-5	TRBJ2-5	NA	NA	TGTGCCAGCAGCCCCATTGCAGCGGAGATAGAGACCCAGTACTTC	CASSPIAAEIETQYF
TRBV5-4	TRBJ2-5	many	NA	TGTGCCAGCAGCTCCACGGGAGATTACCAAGAGACCCAGTACTTC	CASSSTGDYQETQYF
TRBV5-1	TRBJ2-2	many	NA	TGCGCCAGCAGCTCCAGCAGCCTCCTGACCGGGGAGCTGTTTTTT	CASSSSSLLTGELFF
TRBV20-1	TRBJ1-5	many	TRBD1	TGCAGTGCTAGAGAGACAGGGGGGGATCAGCCCCAGCATTTT	CSARETGGDQPQHF
TRBV7-9	TRBJ2-7	few	TRBD1	TGTGCCAGCAGCCTGACAGGGGCGACCTACGAGCAGTACTTC	CASSLTGATYEQYF
TRBV9	TRBJ2-5	NA	NA	TGTGCCAGCAGCCCTAATCCCGGCGGGGAGACCCAGTACTTC	CASSPNPGGETQYF
TRBV6-5	TRBJ2-5	NA	NA	TGTGCCAGCAGTTACGGGCAGGGCCAAGAGACCCAGTACTTC	CASSYGQGQETQYF
TRBV5-6	TRBJ2-1	few	TRBD2	TGTGCCAGCAGCTTGGGGTTACTAGCGACCTACAATGAGCAGTTCTTC	CASSLGLLATYNEQFF
TRBV5-4	TRBJ2-2	NA	NA	TGTGCCAGCAGCAAAGGAGTACCCACGAACACCGGGGAGCTGTTTTTT	CASSKGVPTNTGELFF
TRBV12-3/TRBV12-4	TRBJ2-1	many	NA	TGTGCCAGCAGTTTGACGGCTCACAATGAGCAGTTCTTC	CASSLTAHNEQFF
TRBV12-3/TRBV12-4	TRBJ1-4	many	NA	TGTGCCAGCAATAGGGGACTTAATGAAAAACTGTTTTTT	CASNRGLNEKLFF
TRBV2	TRBJ2-3	many	NA	TGTGCCAGCAGTGAAAATTTTGGAGGAGATACGCAGTATTTT	CASSENFGGDTQYF
TRBV3-1	TRBJ1-3	few	NA	TGTGCCAGCAGCTCACAGATAAGCTCTGGAAACACCATATATTTT	CASSSQISSGNTIYF
TRBV18	TRBJ2-2	many	NA	TGTGCCAGCTCACCGTCCGGGACACCCCCCAAGGGCACCGGGGAGCTGTTTTTT	CASSPSGTPPKGTGELFF
TRBV29-1	TRBJ2-7	few	NA	TGCAGCGTTGTGGGGGCGACAGGAGAAGGGTACGAGCAGTACTTC	CSVVGATGEGYEQYF
TRBV18	TRBJ1-3	many	NA	TGTGCCAGCTCACCTGGAGGGTTGTCTGGAAACACCATATATTTT	CASSPGGLSGNTIYF
TRBV3-1	TRBJ2-2	many	TRBD2	TGTGCCAGCAGCCCCCCCGGGGGGACCGGGGAGCTGTTTTTT	CASSPPGGTGELFF
TRBV7-3	TRBJ2-3	NA	TRBD1	TGTGCCAGCAGCTTAACCAGCGAGGGGGCTACAGATACGCAGTATTTT	CASSLTSEGATDTQYF
TRBV7-2	TRBJ2-1	many	TRBD2	TGTGCCAGCAGCCGAACTAGCGGGGGTTACAATGAGCAGTTCTTC	CASSRTSGGYNEQFF
TRBV30	TRBJ2-6	many	NA	TGTGCCTGGCAACGCGGGGCTAGTGGGGCCAACGTCCTGACTTTC	CAWQRGASGANVLTF
TRBV7-3	TRBJ2-2	many	NA	TGTGCCAGCAGCCGCGAGACAGGAGCGAACACCGGGGAGCTGTTTTTT	CASSRETGANTGELFF
TRBV28	TRBJ1-5	many	NA	TGTGCCAGCAGTTTACCGGGAAACCACAATCAGCCCCAGCATTTT	CASSLPGNHNQPQHF
TRBV28	TRBJ2-3	many	NA	TGTGCCAGCAGAGCCCGGGGTCCCACAGATACGCAGTATTTT	CASRARGPTDTQYF
TRBV4-1	TRBJ2-3	many	NA	TGCGCCAGCAGCCAAGCCAGCGCGAAGAGCACAGATACGCAGTATTTT	CASSQASAKSTDTQYF
TRBV29-1	TRBJ2-5	many	TRBD2	TGCAGCGTTGAAAATTCAGCGGGGGGGAACCAAGAGACCCAGTACTTC	CSVENSAGGNQETQYF
TRBV6-2/TRBV6-3	TRBJ1-1	NA	NA	TGTGCCAGCAGTTACCTTTTGGGGGGGCCGGAGAACACTGAAGCTTTCTTT	CASSYLLGGPENTEAFF
TRBV28	TRBJ2-7	NA	NA	TGTGCCAGCAGTCTCTCCCCGGCATACGAGCAGTACTTC	CASSLSPAYEQYF
TRBV24-1	TRBJ1-1	many	NA	TGTGCCACCAGGATGGGGGGAAACACTGAAGCTTTCTTT	CATRMGGNTEAFF
TRBV5-1	TRBJ2-5	few	TRBD2	TGCGCCAGCAGCTTGGCCGGGGGGGGAGGACAAGAGACCCAGTACTTC	CASSLAGGGGQETQYF
TRBV5-1	TRBJ1-1	many	NA	TGCGCCAGCAGCTGGGTGGAAGGGCGGGCTGAAGCTTTCTTT	CASSWVEGRAEAFF
TRBV12-3/TRBV12-4	TRBJ1-5	many	NA	TGTGCCAGCAGTTCCGATCGGGGTAATCAGCCCCAGCATTTT	CASSSDRGNQPQHF
TRBV5-1	TRBJ1-1	many	NA	TGCGCCAGCAGCTTGACCAGGAGGACCACTGAAGCTTTCTTT	CASSLTRRTTEAFF